This entry lists 5 T cell receptor beta chains sequenced from one sample in a study of blood T cell repertoires in COVID-19. Some clones are missing from TCRdb's copy, which holds only in-frame ones; the method was immunoSEQ multiplex PCR. The table has around 180,000 clones, approximately 80% seen once. Sequencing was performed on peripheral blood. All receptors derive from a human donor in a cohort sampled during active COVID-19.

The genes are TRBV4-2 and TRBJ1-1, with D possibly TRBD1 on 6 matching bases. The CDR3 spans 14 residues. Germline values: CDR1 LGHNA, CDR2 YNFKEQ. The V end was cut by 5 bases, the J end by 4 bases, with 14 bases between. For the CDR3, the DNA is TGTGCCAGCAGCTCAGGGGAAGGTGGCACTGAAGCTTTCTTT. Translating gives CASSSGEGGTEAFF.

The chain couples TRBV19 to TRBJ1-5; a weak D match, TRBD1 (6 bases). The germline V and J ends were trimmed by 7 bases and 8 bases, with 21 bases remaining between them. The V gene's germline CDR1 is LNHDA and CDR2 SQIVND (reference sequence). This CDR3 comprises 15 residues. This CDR3 is CASIQGWGLIEPQHF. Here the CDR3 DNA reads TGTGCCAGTATACAGGGATGGGGTTTAATTGAGCCCCAGCATTTT.

As to this clone: Other DNA sequences within the sample encode an identical CDR3. This chain uses TRBV7-2 with TRBJ2-7; D unclear. Trimming removed 4 bases at V and 2 bases at J, with 3 bases between. CDR1 is SGHTA and CDR2 is FQGNSA in the germline V gene. The CDR3 totals 11 residues. CDR3 in amino acids: CASSSAYEQYF. The CDR3 coding sequence is TGTGCCAGCAGCTCGGCCTACGAGCAGTACTTC.

The chain recombines TRBV7-9 with TRBJ1-5, with TRBD1 matching over 7 bases. V lost 6 bases to trimming and J lost 9 bases; unmatched junction nucleotides: 8. CDR3 length: 13 amino acids. Per the germline V gene, CDR1 is SEHNR and CDR2 is FQNEAQ (reference sequence). The CDR3 spells CASRRGTDGPQHF. The CDR3 bases are TGTGCCAGCAGAAGAGGGACAGACGGGCCCCAGCATTTT.

On this clone itself: Relative to the germline gene, one junction end is altered; a read error may explain this. V is TRBV5-1 and J is TRBJ2-7, with 7 bases matching TRBD1. The CDR3 extends over 16 amino acids. Germline loops: CDR1 SGHRS, CDR2 YFSETQ. CDR3 residues: CASSLAPDRASHEQYF. The CDR3 DNA reads TGCGCCAGCAGCTTGGCCCCTGACAGGGCCTCCCACGAGCAGTACTTC.